Presented here are 10 T cell receptor beta chains from one specimen sequenced in a study of cytomegalovirus exposure and HLA in healthy donors. Vbeta (60) and Jbeta (13) primers were used in the PCR. Only in-frame clones appear in the TCRdb table, and some are missing; sequencing was by immunoSEQ multiplex PCR. Of more than 85,000 clones listed, about 74% are singletons. Specimen: PBMCs. Source of these receptors: a female donor in good health and CMV-seronegative.

This clone was seen more than once but under ten times. V usage is TRBV19 and J usage is TRBJ2-1; 9 nucleotides match TRBD2. The CDR3 consists of 16 residues. Unmatched junction bases numbered 7, after V lost 3 bases and J lost 4 bases. Germline V gene sequence: CDR1 LNHDA, CDR2 SQIVND (reference sequence). As DNA, the CDR3 is TGTGCCAGTAGTATTCTCAGCGGGAGGTCTTACAATGAGCAGTTCTTC. This gives the protein CASSILSGRSYNEQFF.

The chain joins TRBV11-1 to TRBJ2-5; 7 bases fit TRBD1. This CDR3 has 14 residues. V lost 5 bases, J lost 2 bases, and 5 bases stayed unmatched. Germline V lookup: CDR1 SGHAT, CDR2 FQDESV (reference sequence). The CDR3 nucleotides are TGTGCCAGCAGCCCACCGGGACAGCAAGAGACCCAGTACTTC. It codes for CASSPPGQQETQYF.

The CDR3 DNA is TGTGCCAGCTCCCCCTTGACAGTGAACACCGGGGAGCTGTTTTTT. It specifies CASSPLTVNTGELFF. V and J are TRBV18 and TRBJ2-2, with D possibly TRBD1 on 5 matching bases. V lost 6 bases, J lost 1 base, and 12 bases lay in between. CDR3 length equals 15 residues. Germline V gives CDR1 KGHSH, CDR2 LQKENI.

The rearrangement links TRBV30 to TRBJ1-2, with D perhaps TRBD1 (6 bases). The CDR3 is made up of 14 amino acids. Trimming cost V 5 bases and J 4 bases, with 17 bases left between them. CDR1 GTSNPN and CDR2 SVGIG come from the germline V gene (reference sequence). The CDR3 nucleotides are TGTGCCTGGCGGCCCTCAGGGGCTGTCTATGGCTACACCTTC. Its translation: CAWRPSGAVYGYTF.

This chain connects TRBV5-4 to TRBJ2-3; 7 nucleotides agree with TRBD2. V shed 5 bases, J shed 5 bases, and the junction held 8 bases outside the gene matches. CDR1 SGHNT and CDR2 YYREEE come from the germline V gene (reference sequence). The CDR3 contains 14 residues. The CDR3 sequence: CASRASGVGDTQYF. The CDR3 nucleotides are TGTGCCAGCAGGGCAAGCGGGGTGGGAGATACGCAGTATTTT.

The chain links TRBV11-2 to TRBJ1-1; D unclear. CDR1 is SGHAT and CDR2 is FQNNGV in the germline V gene. This CDR3 spans 13 amino acids. V lost 0 bases and J 1 base, leaving 3 bases between the germline ends. The CDR3 DNA reads TGTGCCAGCAGCTTAGACAGGAACACTGAAGCTTTCTTT. Translation gives CASSLDRNTEAFF.

The V call is TRBV2, the J call TRBJ1-5, with D maybe TRBD1 (5 bases). CDR1 and CDR2 (germline): SNHLY, FYNNEI. This CDR3 has 15 residues. Between the trimmed V and J ends, which lost 2 bases and 0 bases, there was a span of 8 bases. CDR3 protein: CASSEHGGSNQPQHF. The CDR3 DNA follows: TGTGCCAGCAGTGAACACGGGGGTAGCAATCAGCCCCAGCATTTT. The complete variable domain, with remaining parts taken from reference TRBV2 and TRBJ1-5, reads EPEVTQTPSHQVTQMGQEVILRCVPISNHLYFYWYRQILGQKVEFLVSFYNNEISEKSEIFDDQFSVERPDGSNFTLKIRSTKLEDSAMYFCASSEHGGSNQPQHFGDGTRLSIL.

The V call is TRBV4-2, the J call TRBJ2-5; D possibly corresponds to TRBD2 (6 bases). The last part of the DNA fits TRBJ2-7 better; the J call may be wrong. The germline CDR1 and CDR2 sequences are LGHNA and YNFKEQ. CDR3 length equals 16 residues. The CDR3 sequence: CASSQDIETRSYEQYF. For the CDR3, the DNA is TGTGCCAGCAGCCAAGATATCGAGACTAGGTCCTACGAGCAGTACTTC.

This chain joins TRBV7-2 and TRBJ1-6, with 8 nucleotides matching TRBD1. The CDR3 is 15 residues long. The J segment lost 9 bases and the V segment lost 0 bases, leaving 4 bases of the junction unmatched. Looked up from germline, CDR1 is SGHTA and CDR2 is FQGNSA. The CDR3 coding sequence is TGTGCCAGCAGCTTAGCGGGACAGGTCGGTTCACCCCTCCACTTT. It encodes CASSLAGQVGSPLHF.

The CDR3 loop is CASSQTGPDTQYF. In DNA, the CDR3 is TGTGCCAGCAGCCAGACAGGGCCCGATACGCAGTATTTT. This sequence joins TRBV14 and TRBJ2-3; 7 nucleotides agree with TRBD1. The ends lost 3 bases at V and 6 bases at J; junction bases unmatched: 3. The CDR3 is 13 amino acids. Per germline, CDR1 SGHDN and CDR2 FVKESK.